The subject of this entry is one TCR beta chain. Assay used: immunoSEQ multiplex PCR; TCRdb lists only in-frame clones, some missing. The repertoire holds some 210,000 clones, with around nine tenths as singletons. Germline V lookup: CDR1 ENHRY, CDR2 SYGVKD. The CDR3 covers 14 residues. V dropped 4 bases and J dropped 0 bases, with 7 bases sitting between them. This specimen belongs to a study of blood T cell repertoires in COVID-19. This receptor was identified in a man between 60 and 75 years old with COVID-19, enrolled during active disease. Sequenced material: peripheral blood. This chain connects TRBV10-3 to TRBJ2-1; no firm D call. In nucleotides, the CDR3 is TGTGCCATCAGTGCCGGTAGCTCCTACAATGAGCAGTTCTTC. Residues: CAISAGSSYNEQFF.